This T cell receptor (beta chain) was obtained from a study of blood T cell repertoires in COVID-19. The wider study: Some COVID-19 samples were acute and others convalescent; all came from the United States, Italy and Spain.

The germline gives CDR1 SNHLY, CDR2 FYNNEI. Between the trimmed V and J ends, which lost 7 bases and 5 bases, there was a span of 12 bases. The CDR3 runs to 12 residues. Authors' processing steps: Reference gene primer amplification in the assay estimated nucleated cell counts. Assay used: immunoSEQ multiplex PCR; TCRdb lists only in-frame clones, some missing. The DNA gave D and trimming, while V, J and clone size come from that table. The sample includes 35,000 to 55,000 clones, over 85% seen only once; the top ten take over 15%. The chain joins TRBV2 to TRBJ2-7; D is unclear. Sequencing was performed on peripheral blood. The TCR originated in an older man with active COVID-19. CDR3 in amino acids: CASNIAGHEQYF. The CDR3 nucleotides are TGTGCCAGCAACATTGCTGGGCACGAGCAGTACTTC.